What follows describes a single T cell receptor beta chain. This clonotype was counted only a few times. Its antigen is unknown. No per-base quality is available; no much larger clone lies one base away. The data were taken from a study of CD8 T cells in ankylosing spondylitis (dated by TCRdb to about 2017). As for the study more broadly: To find TCR variants linked to disease, the study profiled T cell receptor beta repertoires in ankylosing spondylitis patients and healthy donors. In total, the full study cohort was made up of nearly 110 healthy donors and some 26 ankylosing spondylitis patients. Samples of peripheral blood were taken, and for ankylosing spondylitis patients, synovial fluid was collected as well. General findings and caveats noted by the study authors: According to the report, matched synovial fluid samples from ankylosing spondylitis patients were significantly enriched for the disease-linked clones. Blood from ankylosing spondylitis patients appeared to be characterized by a TCR beta motif composed of eight or nine highly homologous amino acid variants. In peripheral blood, the disease-linked clones were found at relatively low frequencies and had a CD8+ phenotype. Some motif variants had previously been reported in the synovial fluid and blood of reactive arthritis patients, which suggests shared mechanisms of disease initiation.

CDR3 length: 13 amino acids, cysteine to phenylalanine. Kept here is only the CDR3 DNA, which spans 39 bases and is read in frame from base 1. As encoded in the germline V gene, CDR1 is SQVTM while CDR2 is ANQGSEA. V is reduced by 0 bases and J by 7 bases, leaving a spacing of 12 bases between them. The data were produced on an Illumina HiSeq 2500. TCR beta libraries were prepared by quantitative 5'-RACE with molecular barcodes. Processing in the source paper ran as follows. Disease-linked TCR variants were identified with a new computational method built on a probabilistic model of VDJ rearrangement. TCRdb applied fastp at Q25 and MiXCR to the public reads, then kept only in-frame beta chains. Entries that share a CDR3 protein sequence are merged under the most common genes and DNA. The V and J calls were not made by the authors but by TCRdb's processing. The sample profile shows over 150,000 distinct CDR3 sequences; about 13% of them were found once. More than 15% of the sample is held by the ten biggest clonotypes.

The sequenced sample was blood, either unsorted or a sorted T cell fraction (not recorded which). This receptor chain uses TRBV29-1 and TRBJ1-1; the D gene is perhaps TRBD1, on 5 matching bases. This TCR was recovered from a male donor with ankylosing spondylitis or in good health (not recorded which). The CDR3 protein: CSVEDRDLVEAFF. The DNA is TGCAGCGTTGAAGACAGGGACTTAGTTGAAGCTTTCTTT. Outside the CDR3, residues come from the reference TRBV29-1 and TRBJ1-1 proteins, so the full variable domain is: SAVISQKPSRDICQRGTSLTIQCQVDSQVTMMFWYRQQPGQSLTLIATANQGSEATYESGFVIDKFPISRPNLTFSTLTVSNMSPEDSSIYLCSVEDRDLVEAFFGQGTRLTVV.